This TCR beta chain was profiled in a study of Ad26.COV2.S vaccination and SARS-CoV-2 variants. Data came from immunoSEQ multiplex PCR; TCRdb stores just in-frame clones and leaves some out. This sample has over 400,000 clones, with roughly 90% found just once. Germline loops: CDR1 KGHDR, CDR2 SFDVKD. V lost 9 bases to trimming and J lost 4 bases, with 8 bases between them. The CDR3 contains 11 residues. General observations from the study: Spike-specific TCR breadth ran higher among vaccine recipients than placebo recipients.

Treatment defined: some 20 received Ad26.COV2.S at low or high dose, single or two shots; about 5 received placebo; per-sample allocation not given. The study sampled participants on day 63 after the first vaccine or placebo injection. Donation came from an adult in Boston who was aged 18-55 years. Concerning this clone: Its antigen is undetermined.

The V gene is TRBV24-1, the J gene TRBJ2-5; D gene ambiguous. Here the sequenced sample was peripheral blood, taken in a trial of Ad26.COV2.S vaccine versus placebo. This clonotype was sampled from a person between 18 and 60 years old who received the Ad26.COV2.S COVID-19 vaccine or a placebo. In DNA form, the CDR3 reads TGTGCCACCCGGTTCGCAGAGACCCAGTACTTC. It is translated as CATRFAETQYF.